These 32 T cell receptor beta chains share one sample of origin, sequenced in a study of OX40 agonist ivuxolimab in advanced cancers. Only in-frame clones appear in the TCRdb table, and some are missing; sequencing was by immunoSEQ multiplex PCR. This sample yields some 33,000 clones, of which 74% are seen a single time; over 10% belongs to the top ten. The material was CD4+ or CD8+ T cells sorted from blood, obtained in a trial of the OX40 agonist ivuxolimab. These receptors were taken from an adult with an advanced solid tumor such as melanoma, head and neck, liver or kidney cancer.

By sample share, this clone is medium-sized. The chain links TRBV7-9 to TRBJ2-7; no clear D. There are 12 residues in the CDR3. V lost 1 base, J lost 7 bases, and 8 bases lay in between. CDR1 and CDR2 (germline): SEHNR, FQNEAQ (reference sequence). CDR3 sequence reads: CASSLVPEEQYF. The CDR3 region has the DNA TGTGCCAGCAGCTTAGTTCCGGAGGAGCAGTACTTC.

By share, this clone counts as medium-sized. This chain connects TRBV13 to TRBJ2-7; D may be TRBD2 (6 bases). The CDR3 runs to 14 residues. The germline gives CDR1 PRHDT, CDR2 FYEKMQ (reference sequence). The V and J ends lost 3 bases and 3 bases respectively, with 12 bases between them. CDR3: CASSLGGRIYEQYV. The DNA for the CDR3 is TGTGCCAGCAGCTTGGGGGGACGGATCTACGAGCAGTACGTC.

This clone was counted a few times. The gene calls are TRBV30 and TRBJ1-4; no reliable D call. This CDR3 has 13 amino acids. V was clipped by 3 bases and J by 4 bases, with 9 bases between them. In germline, CDR1 is GTSNPN, CDR2 SVGIG (reference sequence). Here the CDR3 DNA reads TGTGCCTGGAGCGCCCGGATTAATGAAAAACTGTTTTTT. The encoded protein is CAWSARINEKLFF.

By its share, this clone is medium-sized. As DNA, the CDR3 is TGCAGCGTTGATCAGGGGAACACCGGGGAGCTGTTTTTT. Its translation: CSVDQGNTGELFF. The rearrangement links TRBV29-1 to TRBJ2-2; D is possibly TRBD1 (5 bases). V lost 3 bases and J 1 base, leaving 6 bases between the germline ends. The CDR3 runs to 13 residues. Germline V gene lookup returns CDR1 SQVTM and CDR2 ANQGSEA.

This clone was seen only a few times. The rearrangement joins TRBV5-1 to TRBJ1-5; D may be TRBD1 (6 bases). This CDR3 has 15 residues. Trimming removed 0 bases at V and 4 bases at J, with 11 bases between. CDR1 SGHRS and CDR2 YFSETQ come from the germline V gene. CDR3 coding DNA: TGCGCCAGCAGCTTGGCAGGGGACGGAAATCAGCCCCAGCATTTT. Its translation is CASSLAGDGNQPQHF.

V is TRBV27 and J is TRBJ2-3; D gene uncertain. This CDR3 contains 13 residues. Trimming took off 7 bases at V and 2 bases at J, with 10 bases between the two ends. Germline values: CDR1 MNHEY, CDR2 SMNVEV (reference sequence). CDR3 bases: TGTGCCAGCACAGGAACCCACACAGATACGCAGTATTTT. Amino acids: CASTGTHTDTQYF.

The rearrangement links TRBV7-2 to TRBJ2-5; 8 nucleotides agree with TRBD2. The CDR3 is 13 residues long. Trimming took 6 bases from V and 11 from J; bases not matched to a gene: 11. Germline CDR1 and CDR2: SGHTA and FQGNSA. In DNA form, the CDR3 reads TGTGCCAGCAGTCTTAGCGGGGAGGCGTTGCAGTACTTC. It specifies CASSLSGEALQYF.

A remark on this clone: This likely traces to a read error, being one base from a far larger clone. This sample also contains other DNA sequences that code for the same CDR3. Here the CDR3 reads CASSGWDGNTEAFF. The CDR3 nucleotides read TGCGCCAGCAGCGGTTGGGACGGGAACACTGAAGCTTTCTTT. The chain joins TRBV5-1 to TRBJ1-1, with a tentative D call TRBD1 (5 bases). The V gene lost 4 bases and the J gene lost 1 base, with 11 bases spanning the gap. CDR3 size: 14 residues. Germline V gene lookup returns CDR1 SGHRS and CDR2 YFSETQ.

Written as DNA, the CDR3 is TGTGCCAGCTCCCCGGGCTCGGACGGAACCTACGAGCAGTACGTC. It specifies CASSPGSDGTYEQYV. The rearrangement joins TRBV18 to TRBJ2-7; D remains ambiguous. This CDR3 region has 15 residues. Trimming stripped 6 bases from V and 2 bases from J, with 17 bases between. Germline V lookup: CDR1 KGHSH, CDR2 LQKENI.

The V and J genes are TRBV30 and TRBJ2-7; D call uncertain. The V end lost 3 bases, the J end lost 4 bases, and 13 bases lay between the germline ends. The CDR3 runs 13 residues. CDR1 and CDR2 from the germline V gene are GTSNPN and SVGIG (reference sequence). The CDR3 here is CAWSHQARYEQYV. The CDR3 bases are TGTGCCTGGAGCCATCAAGCTAGGTACGAGCAGTACGTC.

The rearrangement uses TRBV9 and TRBJ2-3, with D perhaps matching TRBD2 (6 bases). Looked up from germline, CDR1 is SGDLS and CDR2 is YYNGEE. V lost 0 bases to trimming and J lost 10 bases, with 12 bases between them. The length of the CDR3 is 13 residues. The DNA for the CDR3 is TGTGCCAGCAGCGTAGGGAACTCGGGGGCGCAGTATTTT. This sequence encodes CASSVGNSGAQYF. The full variable domain, completed using reference TRBV9 and TRBJ2-3, is DSGVTQTPKHLITATGQRVTLRCSPRSGDLSVYWYQQSLDQGLQFLIQYYNGEERAKGNILERFSAQQFPDLHSELNLSSLELGDSALYFCASSVGNSGAQYFGPGTRLTVL.

The chain joins TRBV19 to TRBJ1-5; no reliable D call. Germline CDR1 and CDR2: LNHDA and SQIVND (reference sequence). V was shortened by 7 bases and J by 4 bases, with 17 bases between the two germline ends. CDR3 length equals 15 residues. The CDR3 bases are TGTGCCAGTAAAAGCAAAGGACCGTTAAATCAGCCCCAGCATTTT. Its translation is CASKSKGPLNQPQHF.

The chain is built from TRBV29-1 and TRBJ2-3, with a possible D match to TRBD1 (5 bases). Germline V lookup: CDR1 SQVTM, CDR2 ANQGSEA. This CDR3 contains 10 residues. The V gene lost 7 bases and the J gene lost 5 bases, with 7 bases spanning the gap. As DNA, the CDR3 is TGCAGCGGCAGGGTAGATACGCAGTATTTT. This gives the protein CSGRVDTQYF.

This chain joins TRBV30 and TRBJ1-2, with D uncertain. Germline-derived CDR1 and CDR2 are GTSNPN and SVGIG (reference sequence). V gave up 1 base and J gave up 4 bases, with 10 bases separating them. The CDR3 has 13 amino acids. The CDR3 DNA follows: TGTGCCTGGAGTGACAGCTTTCTCTATGGCTACACCTTC. Protein product: CAWSDSFLYGYTF.

The chain uses TRBV6-5 and TRBJ1-1; tentatively, D is TRBD1 (5 bases). Trimming shortened V by 0 bases and J by 0 bases, and 8 bases separated the two germline ends. The CDR3 is 15 residues long. In germline, CDR1 is MNHEY, CDR2 SVGAGI. In nucleotides, the CDR3 is TGTGCCAGCAGTTACTCCGCAGGGTTGAACACTGAAGCTTTCTTT. This sequence encodes CASSYSAGLNTEAFF.

This clone has only a few counts. This sequence joins TRBV5-6 and TRBJ1-5; D is unclear. The CDR3 has 17 residues. V was pared by 1 base and J by 2 bases, with 16 bases between. Germline V lookup: CDR1 SGHDT, CDR2 YYEEEE. This CDR3 reads CASSLKGLLPRNQPQHF. Written as DNA, the CDR3 is TGTGCCAGCAGCTTGAAGGGCCTCCTCCCCCGCAATCAGCCCCAGCATTTT. Full variable domain (remainder filled in from reference TRBV5-6 and TRBJ1-5): DAGVTQSPTHLIKTRGQQVTLRCSPKSGHDTVSWYQQALGQGPQFIFQYYEEEERQRGNFPDRFSGHQFPNYSSELNVNALLLGDSALYLCASSLKGLLPRNQPQHFGDGTRLSIL.

By share, this clone counts as medium-sized (0.01 to 0.1%). Here the CDR3 DNA reads TGTGCCAGCAGCCTATCTCCGGGACAGGTCTATGGCTACACCTTC. Translation gives CASSLSPGQVYGYTF. J is TRBJ1-2 and V is TRBV7-6, with 8 bases matching TRBD1. With 5 bases clipped from V and 4 bases from J, the junction kept 9 bases outside the gene matches. This CDR3 is 15 amino acids long. Germline V gene sequence: CDR1 SGHVS, CDR2 FNYEAQ.

The genes are TRBV30 and TRBJ1-2; unclear D gene. V lost 0 bases and J lost 4, with 12 bases in between. The CDR3 contains 14 residues. Germline-derived CDR1 and CDR2 are GTSNPN and SVGIG (reference sequence). The CDR3 reads CAWSVTTHGYGYTF. As DNA, the CDR3 is TGTGCCTGGAGTGTCACCACCCACGGCTATGGCTACACCTTC.

By frequency in the sample, this clone is medium-sized. Here the CDR3 DNA reads TGTGCCAGTAGTCCCCGGGATCAGCCCCAGCATTTT. It translates to CASSPRDQPQHF. The chain carries TRBV19 and TRBJ1-5; D ambiguous. Germline CDR1 LNHDA, CDR2 SQIVND (reference sequence). This CDR3 comprises 12 residues. V dropped 5 bases and J dropped 5 bases, with 7 bases sitting between them.

The chain couples TRBV7-6 to TRBJ2-6; D is possibly TRBD1 (5 bases). V was shortened by 7 bases and J by 1 base, with 23 bases between the two germline ends. This CDR3 is 19 amino acids long. In germline, CDR1 is SGHVS, CDR2 FNYEAQ. DNA of the CDR3: TGTGCCAGCACCCCTGAGCAGGGCTACTCAGCGTCTGGGGCCAACGTCCTGACTTTC. This translates into CASTPEQGYSASGANVLTF.

The chain combines TRBV6-1 with TRBJ1-2, with unresolved D. V lost 2 bases to trimming and J lost 8 bases, with 12 bases between them. This CDR3 has 13 residues. The germline V gene has CDR1 MNHNS and CDR2 SASEGT. In DNA form, the CDR3 reads TGTGCCAGCAGTGAAATTCAGGTGGGGGGCTACACCTTC. Translating gives CASSEIQVGGYTF.

This clone was observed a single time. This rearrangement joins TRBV25-1 to TRBJ2-7, with 9 bases matching TRBD1. CDR3 length: 16 residues. After removal of 3 bases from V and 7 bases from J, the junction contained 13 bases not matched to a gene. From germline, CDR1 is MGHDK and CDR2 SYGVNS. This CDR3 is CASSDAGTGRAKEQYF. The CDR3 DNA follows: TGTGCCAGCAGTGACGCCGGGACAGGGAGGGCCAAAGAGCAGTACTTC.

The chain combines TRBV21-1 with TRBJ2-7; the D segment call TRBD2 is taken from the table without a DNA check. TRBV21-1 is shown as a pseudogene. The length of the CDR3 is 15 residues. This CDR3 is CASSRGGGRPYEQYF. The CDR3, as DNA: TGTGCCAGCAGCAGGGGCGGGGGGCGACCCTACGAGCAGTACTTC.

The chain carries TRBV19 and TRBJ1-6; 11 bases agree with TRBD1. J gave up 10 bases and V 0 bases, and 8 bases lay outside the gene matches. The CDR3 extends over 17 amino acids. Germline lookup yields CDR1 LNHDA and CDR2 SQIVND (reference sequence). The CDR3 DNA follows: TGTGCCAGTAGTATAGAAAGAAGGACAGGGGGCAGGTCACCCCTCCACTTT. This encodes CASSIERRTGGRSPLHF.

The rearrangement joins TRBV18 to TRBJ2-6; TRBD2 matches at 7 bases. This CDR3 is built from 18 residues. Losses at the gene ends were 3 bases for V and 0 bases for J; bases not matched to a gene: 8. The V gene's germline CDR1 is KGHSH and CDR2 LQKENI. The CDR3 sequence: CASSPGLHGSSGANVLTF. The DNA for the CDR3 is TGTGCCAGCTCACCGGGACTACATGGCAGCTCTGGGGCCAACGTCCTGACTTTC. Together with reference TRBV18 and TRBJ2-6, the CDR3 gives the full variable domain: NAGVMQNPRHLVRRRGQEARLRCSPMKGHSHVYWYRQLPEEGLKFMVYLQKENIIDESGMPKERFSAEFPKEGPSILRIQQVVRGDSAAYFCASSPGLHGSSGANVLTFGAGSRLTVL.

The chain uses TRBV27 and TRBJ1-1; D possibly corresponds to TRBD1 (5 bases). In germline, CDR1 is MNHEY, CDR2 SMNVEV (reference sequence). Trimming removed 6 bases from V and 7 bases from J, with 18 bases in between. The CDR3 spans 14 residues. CDR3 amino acids: CASSRRQNLGEAFF. The CDR3 DNA sequence: TGTGCCAGCAGCCGAAGACAGAATCTAGGTGAAGCTTTCTTT.

This clone was detected only once. The gene calls are TRBV19 and TRBJ2-1; TRBD2 matches 10 bases. The ends lost 7 bases at V and 8 bases at J; junction bases unmatched: 8. The CDR3 length is 14 residues. Germline lookup yields CDR1 LNHDA and CDR2 SQIVND (reference sequence). The CDR3 sequence is CASKASGGRDEQFF. DNA of the CDR3: TGTGCCAGTAAGGCTAGCGGGGGAAGGGATGAGCAGTTCTTC.

This CDR3 is CASSQGQGGPGELFF. CDR3 nucleotides: TGTGCCAGCAGCCAAGGTCAGGGAGGACCCGGGGAGCTGTTTTTT. This rearrangement joins TRBV4-2 to TRBJ2-2; maybe TRBD2 (6 bases). Trimming pared 1 base from V and 6 bases from J, leaving 12 bases between. CDR3 size: 15 residues. Germline CDR1 is LGHNA and CDR2 is YNFKEQ.

CDR3 nucleotide sequence: TGTGCCAGCAGTGAAGCGACAGGGTATAACGAAAAACTGTTTTTT. As protein: CASSEATGYNEKLFF. The rearrangement uses TRBV2 and TRBJ1-4, with 7 bases identical to TRBD1. Trimming cost V 0 bases and J 8 bases; bases outside gene matches: 6. CDR1 and CDR2 (germline): SNHLY, FYNNEI. The length of the CDR3 is 15 residues.

The CDR3, as DNA: TGTGCCAGCAGTTACAGGGTTTTGGACACTGAAGCTTTCTTT. It translates to CASSYRVLDTEAFF. The rearrangement joins TRBV6-6 to TRBJ1-1; D gene ambiguous. The CDR3 contains 14 residues. In germline, CDR1 is MNHNY, CDR2 SVGAGI (reference sequence). Trimming removed 2 bases from V and 3 bases from J, with 10 bases in between.

The CDR3 coding sequence is TGTGCCAGCAGAACGACGGATGCGAACACCGGGGAGCTGTTTTTT. Amino acid sequence: CASRTTDANTGELFF. The J gene is TRBJ2-2, the V gene TRBV6-6; D gene ambiguous. V was pared by 6 bases and J by 0 bases, with 11 bases between. CDR1 and CDR2 from the germline V gene are MNHNY and SVGAGI (reference sequence). The CDR3 has 15 residues.

This clone was seen a single time. This chain joins TRBV15 and TRBJ2-7; D is undetermined. The V gene's germline CDR1 is LNHNV and CDR2 YYDKDF (reference sequence). The V end lost 8 bases, the J end lost 6 bases, and 14 bases lay between the germline ends. CDR3 length equals 12 residues. This CDR3 is CATGAGGGEQYF. CDR3 nucleotides: TGTGCCACCGGCGCAGGCGGTGGCGAGCAGTACTTC.